Listed here are 30 T cell receptor beta chains from one sample, sequenced in a study of cytomegalovirus exposure and HLA in healthy donors. PCR was performed using 60 Vbeta and 13 Jbeta primers. TCRdb's copy holds only in-frame clones and misses some; the assay was immunoSEQ multiplex PCR. This repertoire shows about 59,000 clones, more than 70% found once; its top ten account for roughly 1.6%. Sample: PBMCs. Receptors were obtained from a man aged 30 to 39 in good health and CMV-seropositive.

The chain is built from TRBV28 and TRBJ2-3; 7 bases line up with TRBD1. Trimming removed 0 bases from V and 0 bases from J; junction bases left unmatched: 0. The V gene's germline CDR1 is MDHEN and CDR2 SYDVKM. The CDR3 length is 15 residues. The CDR3 bases are TGTGCCAGCAGTTTATGGGGACAGAGCACAGATACGCAGTATTTT. Protein product: CASSLWGQSTDTQYF.

The V gene is TRBV7-6, the J gene TRBJ2-2; 8 positions agree with TRBD2. Germline trimming cut 5 bases from V and 7 bases from J; bases unmatched to any gene: 6. CDR1 is SGHVS and CDR2 is FNYEAQ in the germline V gene. The CDR3 covers 14 residues. The CDR3 here is CASSQGLEGGELFF. The CDR3 DNA sequence: TGTGCCAGCAGCCAGGGACTAGAGGGCGGGGAGCTGTTTTTT.

Concerning this clone: The junction and the germline gene differ at one end; a read error may be behind it. This chain uses TRBV7-9 with TRBJ2-1, with 9 bases fitting TRBD1. Germline V gene lookup returns CDR1 SEHNR and CDR2 FQNEAQ (reference sequence). The CDR3 consists of 16 residues. The chain's CDR3 is CSSSLRGQGFGNEQFF. The DNA of the CDR3 is TGTTCCAGCAGCTTACGCGGACAGGGGTTCGGCAATGAGCAGTTCTTC.

A remark on this clone: The sample has other DNA sequences that encode this CDR3 too. CDR3 in DNA: TGCGCCAGCAGCTTGGTTTCACAGGGGGCGCCTGGGGCCAACGTCCTGACTTTC. Translation: CASSLVSQGAPGANVLTF. The chain is built from TRBV5-1 and TRBJ2-6; 9 bases map to TRBD1. Trimming cost V 0 bases and J 2 bases; bases outside gene matches: 6. Germline V gene lookup returns CDR1 SGHRS and CDR2 YFSETQ. The CDR3 runs 18 residues.

The V gene is TRBV6-1, the J gene TRBJ2-3; D call uncertain. This CDR3 comprises 15 residues. Deletions cut 2 bases from V and 0 bases from J, with 9 bases between. The germline CDR1 and CDR2 sequences are MNHNS and SASEGT. CDR3 residues: CASSESHTSTDTQYF. In DNA form, the CDR3 reads TGTGCCAGCAGTGAATCGCATACTAGCACAGATACGCAGTATTTT.

This clone was counted once. The chain recombines TRBV1 with TRBJ2-7; no DNA check was done on the table's D call, TRBD2. TRBV1 is a documented pseudogene. The CDR3 consists of 17 residues. The CDR3 sequence: CTSSQEVAGGRPIEQYF. For the CDR3, the DNA is TGCACCAGCAGCCAAGAAGTAGCGGGAGGGCGTCCGATCGAGCAGTACTTC.

The chain has TRBV27 and TRBJ1-5; TRBD1 might be the D (5 bases). Germline CDR1 MNHEY, CDR2 SMNVEV (reference sequence). This CDR3 is 15 amino acids long. The V gene lost 9 bases and the J gene lost 0 bases, with 15 bases spanning the gap. The CDR3 region is CARSGLRDSNQPQHF. Here the CDR3 DNA reads TGTGCCAGGTCCGGGCTCAGGGATAGCAATCAGCCCCAGCATTTT.

This chain links TRBV7-3 with TRBJ2-1; 10 bases map to TRBD2. Germline lookup yields CDR1 SGHTA and CDR2 FQGTGA. The CDR3 is made up of 18 amino acids. J gave up 1 base and V 1 base, and 7 bases lay outside the gene matches. CDR3 coding DNA: TGTGCCAGCAGCTTAAGTTCCCTAGCGGGAGTTTCCTACAATGAGCAGTTCTTC. This translates into CASSLSSLAGVSYNEQFF.

The V and J genes are TRBV7-8 and TRBJ2-5; TRBD2 matches 9 bases. Germline CDR1 is SGHVS and CDR2 is FQNEAQ. V lost 2 bases to trimming and J lost 0 bases; unmatched junction nucleotides: 4. The CDR3 totals 16 residues. In DNA form, the CDR3 reads TGTGCCAGCAGCTTAATAGCGGGAGACCACCAAGAGACCCAGTACTTC. Translated, it gives CASSLIAGDHQETQYF.

J is TRBJ1-1 and V is TRBV7-9; 8 bases line up with TRBD1. After removal of 5 bases from V and 6 bases from J, the junction contained 8 bases not matched to a gene. The CDR3 is 14 amino acids. Germline values: CDR1 SEHNR, CDR2 FQNEAQ (reference sequence). The chain's CDR3 is CASSPTGGWAEAFF. The CDR3, as DNA: TGTGCCAGCAGCCCCACAGGGGGGTGGGCTGAAGCTTTCTTT.

The CDR3 loop reads CATSRDLSSGSEQFF. The CDR3 DNA reads TGTGCCACCAGCAGAGATCTTTCTAGCGGGAGTGAGCAGTTCTTC. The genes are TRBV15 and TRBJ2-1; 10 positions agree with TRBD2. Trimming took 0 bases from V and 9 from J; bases not matched to a gene: 5. Germline CDR1 and CDR2: LNHNV and YYDKDF (reference sequence). CDR3 length: 15 residues.

The genes are TRBV7-2 and TRBJ2-1; 7 bases fit TRBD1. Germline V CDR1 and CDR2: SGHTA, FQGNSA. CDR3 length: 15 residues. V trimming: 3 bases; J trimming: 3 bases; junction bases outside the gene matches: 5. For the CDR3, the DNA is TGTGCCAGCAGCTTTATTGGACAGGACTACAATGAGCAGTTCTTC. It specifies CASSFIGQDYNEQFF. Based on the CDR3 plus reference TRBV7-2 and TRBJ2-1, the full variable domain is GAGVSQSPSNKVTEKGKDVELRCDPISGHTALYWYRQSLGQGLEFLIYFQGNSAPDKSGLPSDRFSAERTGGSVSTLTIQRTQQEDSAVYLCASSFIGQDYNEQFFGPGTRLTVL.

V gene TRBV14 combines with J gene TRBJ2-5, with 9 bases identical to TRBD1. The J segment lost 4 bases and the V segment lost 4 bases, leaving 7 bases of the junction unmatched. The CDR3 sequence is 15 residues long. The germline V gene encodes CDR1 SGHDN and CDR2 FVKESK. In DNA form, the CDR3 reads TGTGCCAGCAGCCCAGGGACAGGGAGGAGAGAGACCCAGTACTTC. The encoded protein is CASSPGTGRRETQYF. Drawing the rest from reference TRBV14 and TRBJ2-5, the complete variable domain is EAGVTQFPSHSVIEKGQTVTLRCDPISGHDNLYWYRRVMGKEIKFLLHFVKESKQDESGMPNNRFLAERTGGTYSTLKVQPAELEDSGVYFCASSPGTGRRETQYFGPGTRLLVL.

The chain joins TRBV28 to TRBJ1-1; no clear D. V lost 6 bases, J lost 0 bases, and 14 bases lay in between. The CDR3 is 15 residues long. CDR1 and CDR2 (germline): MDHEN, SYDVKM. CDR3 protein: CASSSVDWMNTEAFF. The CDR3 bases are TGTGCCAGCAGCTCCGTGGACTGGATGAACACTGAAGCTTTCTTT.

The chain has TRBV6-5 and TRBJ1-5; 7 bases line up with TRBD1. Germline CDR1 and CDR2: MNHEY and SVGAGI. This CDR3 comprises 14 residues. Trimming took 6 bases from V and 5 from J; bases not matched to a gene: 7. CDR3 bases: TGTGCCAGCAGGGATCTAACAGGGGATCAGCCCCAGCATTTT. Translating gives CASRDLTGDQPQHF.

This clone was detected only once. The chain recombines TRBV16 with TRBJ2-1; 7 bases fit TRBD1. This CDR3 spans 15 amino acids. Germline V gene sequence: CDR1 KGHSY, CDR2 FQNENV. V shed 2 bases and J 5 bases; nucleotides not matched to a gene: 6. This chain's CDR3 is CASSQRQGKDNEQFF. CDR3 bases: TGTGCCAGCAGCCAACGACAGGGTAAGGACAATGAGCAGTTCTTC. Drawing the rest from reference TRBV16 and TRBJ2-1, the complete variable domain is GEEVAQTPKHLVRGEGQKAKLYCAPIKGHSYVFWYQQVLKNEFKFLISFQNENVFDETGMPKERFSAKCLPNSPCSLEIQATKLEDSAVYFCASSQRQGKDNEQFFGPGTRLTVL.

This chain joins TRBV7-9 and TRBJ2-7; D possibly corresponds to TRBD2 (5 bases). This CDR3 contains 18 residues. Germline V lookup: CDR1 SEHNR, CDR2 FQNEAQ (reference sequence). Trimming took 2 bases from V and 2 from J, leaving 22 bases between them. CDR3 bases: TGTGCCAGCAGCTTAAGAATAGGTGAGGGTCCTCAGGCCTACGAGCAGTACTTC. Protein: CASSLRIGEGPQAYEQYF.

V gene TRBV11-3 combines with J gene TRBJ2-5; 10 nucleotides agree with TRBD2. Germline V gene data show CDR1 as SGHNT and CDR2 as YENEEA. The CDR3 has 16 residues. The J segment lost 6 bases and the V segment lost 5 bases, leaving 12 bases of the junction unmatched. For the CDR3, the DNA is TGTGCCAGCAGCGAGACTCTAGCGGGAGAAAGGAAGACCCAGTACTTC. This encodes CASSETLAGERKTQYF.

The chain uses TRBV10-3 and TRBJ1-1; D is perhaps TRBD1 (6 bases). V lost 8 bases and J 3 bases, leaving 13 bases between the germline ends. The CDR3 spans 13 residues. Germline loops: CDR1 ENHRY, CDR2 SYGVKD. DNA of the CDR3: TGTGCCATCCGCCGGGAGGGGGACACTGAAGCTTTCTTT. It translates to CAIRREGDTEAFF.

The count of this clone is one. The V and J genes are TRBV7-9 and TRBJ1-1, with D tentatively TRBD1 (5 bases). The germline V and J ends were trimmed by 1 base and 3 bases, with 12 bases remaining between them. The CDR3 sequence is 15 residues long. The germline CDR1 and CDR2 sequences are SEHNR and FQNEAQ (reference sequence). CDR3 sequence (DNA): TGTGCCAGCAGCTTAGAGTCAGGGATGGACACTGAAGCTTTCTTT. Protein product: CASSLESGMDTEAFF.

This chain joins TRBV5-1 and TRBJ1-1; D call uncertain. CDR3 length equals 15 residues. Germline CDR1 is SGHRS and CDR2 is YFSETQ. V lost 0 bases, J lost 0 bases, and 9 bases lay in between. Written as DNA, the CDR3 is TGCGCCAGCAGCTTGGCCGGAGAAATGAACACTGAAGCTTTCTTT. Protein: CASSLAGEMNTEAFF.

J is TRBJ2-7 and V is TRBV6-5, with 9 bases aligning to TRBD1. The germline V gene has CDR1 MNHEY and CDR2 SVGAGI. The CDR3 sequence is 14 residues long. V gave up 7 bases and J gave up 4 bases; unmatched junction bases: 8. In DNA form, the CDR3 reads TGTGCCAGCACTAGACCGGGACAGGGTTACGAGCAGTACTTC. The encoded protein is CASTRPGQGYEQYF.

V usage is TRBV5-1 and J usage is TRBJ2-7; possible D gene TRBD1, 5 bases. Germline V gene sequence: CDR1 SGHRS, CDR2 YFSETQ. CDR3 length equals 14 residues. V gave up 1 base and J gave up 3 bases, with 11 bases separating them. CDR3 sequence: CASSLSQGYYEQYF. The DNA for the CDR3 is TGCGCCAGCAGCTTGAGCCAGGGATACTACGAGCAGTACTTC.

Of note for this clone: This CDR3 is also generated by other DNA sequences in the sample. The CDR3: CASSLVGGSSYEQYF. As DNA, the CDR3 is TGTGCCAGCAGCTTAGTAGGCGGGAGCTCCTACGAGCAGTACTTC. The chain joins TRBV7-2 to TRBJ2-7; 7 bases align to TRBD2. Germline V gene lookup returns CDR1 SGHTA and CDR2 FQGNSA. After removal of 1 base from V and 0 bases from J, the junction contained 3 bases not matched to a gene. The CDR3 covers 15 residues.

The rearrangement joins TRBV30 to TRBJ1-4, with 10 bases lining up with TRBD1. Trimming took 6 bases from V and 7 from J; bases not matched to a gene: 5. CDR3 length: 13 amino acids. CDR1 GTSNPN and CDR2 SVGIG come from the germline V gene (reference sequence). CDR3 sequence: CACDRGRSEKLFF. As DNA, the CDR3 is TGTGCCTGTGACAGGGGGCGAAGTGAAAAACTGTTTTTT.

The CDR3 loop is CATQPGTSASYEQYF. CDR3 sequence (DNA): TGTGCCACCCAGCCCGGGACTAGCGCTTCCTACGAGCAGTACTTC. The chain joins TRBV6-6 to TRBJ2-7; 10 nucleotides align to TRBD2. The V and J ends lost 10 bases and 1 base, in that order; junction bases with no gene match: 10. This CDR3 spans 15 amino acids. In germline, CDR1 is MNHNY, CDR2 SVGAGI (reference sequence).

The chain couples TRBV6-5 to TRBJ2-7; 9 nucleotides align to TRBD1. CDR1 and CDR2 from the germline V gene are MNHEY and SVGAGI. The CDR3 contains 15 residues. V trimming: 5 bases; J trimming: 5 bases; junction bases outside the gene matches: 10. The CDR3 protein is CASSALGTGTHEQYF. CDR3 bases: TGTGCCAGCAGTGCTCTCGGGACAGGGACCCACGAGCAGTACTTC.

The chain has TRBV21-1 and TRBJ2-7; the table's D call, TRBD2, was not checked against the DNA. TRBV21-1 is deemed a pseudogene. This CDR3 has 16 residues. CDR3 DNA: TGTGCCAGCATCCCCGAGGGGACTCTTCCAATCCACGAGCAGTACTTC. Its translation: CASIPEGTLPIHEQYF.

The rearrangement links TRBV2 to TRBJ1-5, with 9 bases lining up with TRBD1. With V trimmed by 6 bases and J by 5 bases, 8 bases remained unmatched. Germline loops: CDR1 SNHLY, CDR2 FYNNEI. The CDR3 is made up of 15 amino acids. CDR3 protein: CASRRTGGEYQPQHF. Here the CDR3 DNA reads TGTGCCAGCAGAAGAACAGGGGGCGAATATCAGCCCCAGCATTTT.

V and J are TRBV20-1 and TRBJ1-1; D is uncertain. The V end lost 4 bases, the J end lost 4 bases, and 7 bases lay between the germline ends. The CDR3 consists of 11 residues. Germline V CDR1 and CDR2: DFQATT, SNEGSKA (reference sequence). In DNA form, the CDR3 reads TGCAGTGCTAAAGATATCACTGAAGCTTTCTTT. It yields the protein CSAKDITEAFF.